A selection of T cell receptor beta chains follows, all from one sample in a study of CXCR3-negative and CXCR3-positive naive CD8 T cells. TCRdb re-called the 5' RACE reads and shows each CDR3 protein once, DNA omitted. Here the sample table reports about 110,000 distinct CDR3 sequences. What was sequenced was naive CXCR3+ CD8+ T cells from blood. The source of these receptors is a human donor in good health. Some clones in this sample may be carry-over from other donors' samples. Both conserved end residues are part of each CDR3.

J: TRBJ1-1; V: TRBV5-8; CDR3: CASSLAVNTEAFF
J: TRBJ2-2; V: TRBV4-1; CDR3: CASSQVGGMNTGELFF
J: TRBJ2-1; V: TRBV6-5; CDR3: CASSYRDPREFF
J: TRBJ2-5; V: TRBV6-6; CDR3: CASSTLDRISGETQYF
J: TRBJ2-3; V: TRBV29-1; CDR3: CSVPRGIDTQYF
J: TRBJ2-7; V: TRBV29-1; CDR3: CSVDLGGEQYF
J: TRBJ2-1; V: TRBV4-3; CDR3: CASSQGARDNEQFF
J: TRBJ2-5; V: TRBV29-1; CDR3: CSARTALETQYF
J: TRBJ2-7; V: TRBV28; CDR3: CASSFGRYEQYF
J: TRBJ2-7; V: TRBV28; CDR3: CASSFFSSGGSYEQYF
J: TRBJ1-3; V: TRBV29-1; CDR3: CGVEGLPEGGNTIYF
J: TRBJ1-2; V: TRBV21-1; CDR3: CASSSKETNYGYTF
J: TRBJ2-2; V: TRBV11-2; CDR3: CASSLTQATTGELFF
J: TRBJ2-3; V: TRBV10-3; CDR3: CAISEGSGPTDTQYF
J: TRBJ2-7; V: TRBV7-3; CDR3: CASSPDSSSYEQYF
J: TRBJ2-2; V: TRBV29-1; CDR3: CSVFRTGELFF
J: TRBJ2-5; V: TRBV28; CDR3: CASSPERGQETQYF
J: TRBJ1-1; V: TRBV18; CDR3: CASSPQIGRAIDTEAFF
J: TRBJ2-5; V: TRBV12-5; CDR3: CASGLVAGGPEETQYF
J: TRBJ1-2; V: TRBV7-2; CDR3: CASSFETATGVYGYTF
J: TRBJ1-1; V: TRBV2; CDR3: CASTSGDPNTEAFF
J: TRBJ1-1; V: TRBV21-1; CDR3: CASSKARRRQNTEAFF
J: TRBJ2-1; V: TRBV20-1; CDR3: CSARDELRGNEQFF
J: TRBJ2-4; V: TRBV11-2; CDR3: CASSDSGRAVKNIQYF
J: TRBJ1-5; V: TRBV23-1; CDR3: CASSQSGRLSNQPQHF
J: TRBJ2-3; V: TRBV28; CDR3: CASSPTPGTSGNTQYF
J: TRBJ1-1; V: TRBV5-1; CDR3: CASSLVGGDLNTEAFF
J: TRBJ2-1; V: TRBV28; CDR3: CASSPNPGQNNEQFF
J: TRBJ2-5; V: TRBV11-2; CDR3: CASSLDPYQETQYF
J: TRBJ2-7; V: TRBV7-9; CDR3: CASSSWTGSAEQYF
J: TRBJ2-7; V: TRBV9; CDR3: CASSVEVGSYEQYF
J: TRBJ2-1; V: TRBV7-6; CDR3: CASSFLAGGWSSYNEQFF
J: TRBJ2-7; V: TRBV14; CDR3: CASSHGQGGYEQYF
J: TRBJ2-1; V: TRBV20-1; CDR3: CSARLSVSYNEQFF
J: TRBJ2-7; V: TRBV5-1; CDR3: CASSPQGGGSPYEQYF
J: TRBJ2-2; V: TRBV5-4; CDR3: CASSVAGYTGELFF
J: TRBJ2-7; V: TRBV2; CDR3: CASSEAPAGPTYEQYF
J: TRBJ2-7; V: TRBV29-1; CDR3: CSVVGSDSYEQYF
J: TRBJ2-7; V: TRBV7-9; CDR3: CASTSGGLSYEQYF
J: TRBJ1-1; V: TRBV3-1; CDR3: CASSQVAGDEAFF
J: TRBJ2-1; V: TRBV6-1; CDR3: CASGMGGDRNEQFF
J: TRBJ1-2; V: TRBV29-1; CDR3: CSVVAGSYGYTF
J: TRBJ1-2; V: TRBV15; CDR3: CATSAAGLDGYTF
J: TRBJ1-4; V: TRBV27; CDR3: CASSLFGTGNEKLFF
J: TRBJ2-1; V: TRBV29-1; CDR3: CSGTGLAGDNEQFF
J: TRBJ1-4; V: TRBV29-1; CDR3: CSVEEREKLFF
J: TRBJ1-1; V: TRBV29-1; CDR3: CSVRTVMNTEAFF
J: TRBJ2-1; V: TRBV21-1; CDR3: CASSLRVPGLAGEGVTDNEQFF
J: TRBJ2-1; V: TRBV29-1; CDR3: CSVNEQGNEQFF
J: TRBJ2-1; V: TRBV29-1; CDR3: CSGLVASGGSYNEKFF
J: TRBJ1-1; V: TRBV6-2/TRBV6-3; CDR3: CASKNFVREEAFF
J: TRBJ2-3; V: TRBV5-6; CDR3: CASSSATGGGADTQYF
J: TRBJ1-1; V: TRBV7-9; CDR3: CASSSYGTGPSDSEAFF
J: TRBJ2-1; V: TRBV7-9; CDR3: CASSLGGGLYSEQFF
J: TRBJ2-7; V: TRBV6-5; CDR3: CASSYDSSYEQYF
J: TRBJ2-1; V: TRBV7-9; CDR3: CASSLPHGTPFYNEQFF
J: TRBJ2-5; V: TRBV20-1; CDR3: CSASSSEGEETQYF
J: TRBJ2-1; V: TRBV5-1; CDR3: CASSLRRGGYNEQFF
J: TRBJ1-1; V: TRBV6-2/TRBV6-3; CDR3: CASSYADRDRVMPEAFF
J: TRBJ2-1; V: TRBV12-3/TRBV12-4; CDR3: CASTNQPSSRDEQFF